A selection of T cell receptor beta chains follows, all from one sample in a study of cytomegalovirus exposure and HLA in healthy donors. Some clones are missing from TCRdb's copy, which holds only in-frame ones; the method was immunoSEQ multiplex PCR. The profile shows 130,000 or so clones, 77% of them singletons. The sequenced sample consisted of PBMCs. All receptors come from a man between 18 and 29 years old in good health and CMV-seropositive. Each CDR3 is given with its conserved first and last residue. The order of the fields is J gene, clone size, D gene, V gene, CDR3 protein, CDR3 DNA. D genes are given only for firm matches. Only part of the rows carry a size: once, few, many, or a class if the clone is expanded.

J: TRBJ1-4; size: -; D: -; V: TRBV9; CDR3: CASSANNEKLFF; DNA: TGTGCCAGCAGCGCCAATAATGAAAAACTGTTTTTT
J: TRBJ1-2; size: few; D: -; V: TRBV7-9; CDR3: CASSNTENYGYTF; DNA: TGTGCCAGCAGCAACACAGAGAACTATGGCTACACCTTC
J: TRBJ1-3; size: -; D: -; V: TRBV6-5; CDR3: CATGRFSSGNTIYF; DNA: TGTGCCACCGGGAGATTCAGCTCTGGAAACACCATATATTTT
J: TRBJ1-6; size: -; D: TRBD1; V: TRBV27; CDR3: CASSSRTGINSPLHF; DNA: TGTGCCAGCAGTTCCCGGACAGGGATAAATTCACCCCTCCACTTT
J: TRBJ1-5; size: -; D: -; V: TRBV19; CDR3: CASIPPGGSQPQHF; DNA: TGTGCCAGTATCCCCCCGGGGGGAAGTCAGCCCCAGCATTTT
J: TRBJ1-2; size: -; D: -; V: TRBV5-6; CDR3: CASTTLNYGYTF; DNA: TGTGCCAGCACCACTCTTAACTATGGCTACACCTTC
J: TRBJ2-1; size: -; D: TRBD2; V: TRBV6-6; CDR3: CASSFLAGHNEQFF; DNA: TGTGCCAGCAGTTTCCTAGCGGGACACAATGAGCAGTTCTTC
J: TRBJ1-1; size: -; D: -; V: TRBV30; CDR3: CAWSDPGGGMTEAFF; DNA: TGTGCCTGGAGTGACCCAGGAGGAGGGATGACTGAAGCTTTCTTT
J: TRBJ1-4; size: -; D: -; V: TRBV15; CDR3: CATSRDKGEKLFF; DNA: TGTGCCACCAGCAGGGACAAGGGAGAAAAACTGTTTTTT
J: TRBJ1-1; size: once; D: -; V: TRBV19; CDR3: CASSIGGRRSTEAFF; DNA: TGTGCCAGTAGTATCGGGGGACGTAGATCGACTGAAGCTTTCTTT
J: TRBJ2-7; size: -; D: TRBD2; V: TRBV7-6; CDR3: CASRAGTSELYEQYF; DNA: TGTGCCAGCAGGGCCGGGACTAGCGAGCTCTACGAGCAGTACTTC